This TCR beta chain was recorded in a study of T cells in Graves' hyperthyroidism and ophthalmopathy. Patients aged 18 to 65 had newly diagnosed hyperthyroidism lasting under 2 months. This clonotype came up many times. V shed 4 bases and J 0 bases; nucleotides not matched to a gene: 5. There are 16 residues in the CDR3. Germline loops: CDR1 SGHDN, CDR2 FVKESK. TCR beta CDR3 regions were amplified from RNA transcripts. Using the HTBI primer set, a first-round RT-PCR was run on the TCR CDR3. A single record per CDR3 protein comes from TCRdb applying MiXCR to the multiplex PCR reads. The data contain 550,000 to 800,000 distinct CDR3 sequences, roughly 17% of them singletons.

The sequencing sample was made of blood. The chain employs TRBV14 and TRBJ2-3; 9 nucleotides agree with TRBD1. The receptor comes from a man in his fifties with Graves' hyperthyroidism. CDR3 amino acids: CASSPWTGASTDTQYF. The DNA of the CDR3 is TGTGCCAGCAGCCCCTGGACAGGGGCTAGCACAGATACGCAGTATTTT.